A single TCR beta chain is shown here with its context. Its binding antigen is unknown. Base quality data are lacking; no much larger clone is found one base away. The entry originates in a study of cytomegalovirus exposure and HLA in healthy donors (dated by TCRdb to 2015 to 2018). About the investigation overall: An earlier analysis of roughly 630 of the donors reported about 250 Gb of sequence data and 117 million unique TCR beta sequences from roughly 180 million T cells. An early release covering roughly 600 HLA-typed donors comprised around 300 gigabases of sequencing data and 65 million to 100 million unique TCR sequences. Among the roughly 390 genotyped donors, 75% to 90% belonged to the genetic ancestry cluster associated with self-reported Caucasian donors. The study was designed to test whether signatures of past pathogen exposure could be identified by cataloging public T cell receptors. Using immunosequencing, the study profiled T cell repertoires from about 620 subjects and related those repertoires to cytomegalovirus serostatus. Along with the approximately 670-subject first cohort, a separate validation cohort of around 120 different subjects was used. To predict cytomegalovirus infection status, the study combined high-throughput TCR immunosequencing, statistical association of individual TCRs with disease status, and machine learning. In a later analysis, previously published TCR beta repertoires from 600 to 850 donors were re-analyzed and high-resolution HLA genotyping was added so that TCR occurrence patterns could be studied. Rather than drawing on any new phenotypic data, the later analysis identified candidate immune exposures from TCR beta sequences and the way those sequences occurred across donors. An earlier analysis of around 580 of the donors used high-throughput TCR beta sequencing to judge whether each TCR beta V gene segment behaved as functional or pseudogenic. Donor age, sex, ethnicity and CMV serostatus were compiled together with the repertoire data. Genome-wide SNP genotypes for about 55% of the roughly 670 donors were used in a later genetic analysis, which treated that subset as a discovery cohort. All discovery cohort repertoires had been generated using a single sequencing platform. HLA typing covered class I and class II loci at four-digit resolution. The number of typed donors differed by locus: about 629-630 for A, B, C, DRB1 and DQB1; some 500 for DQA1; about 600 for DPA1; and some 470 for DPB1. Roughly five DR-DQ haplotypes were handled as single units for association and clustering, since linkage in the cohort was strong. On average, around 240,000 unique TCR beta nucleotide sequences were sequenced per donor among 398 genotyped donors of the cohort, with 15% to 20% of those sequences being non-productive. Summary of the overall study and its limitations: Roughly uniform sequencing depth across donors was assumed in presence/absence analyses, although this assumption may not hold. Because HLA typing was missing for some donors at each locus, association tests included only the typed subset. While some public TCRs were present in many individuals, most TCR sequences turned up only very rarely across donors. A later genetic analysis associated a missense DCLRE1C variant with V-gene and J-gene trimming of TCR beta chains, and an independent cohort replicated the association. According to a later genetic analysis, donors in an Asian-associated ancestry cluster had fewer N-insertions in productive TCRs than the roughly 700-donor mean. According to a later analysis, parvovirus B19, influenza, CMV and Epstein-Barr virus appeared linked to several top co-occurrence clusters. In vitro tests confirmed that three of the cytomegalovirus-associated TCR beta chains recognize cytomegalovirus antigens. Most CMV-associated TCR beta chains appeared to be HLA-restricted in a later analysis, and the HLA associations seemed to be driven largely by CMV exposure. A further reported finding was that TCR beta sequences accurately predicted the HLA-A and HLA-B alleles for most subjects in the first cohort. Linkage disequilibrium might explain the correlated functional status among segregating V segments, but an unknown experimental factor could not be excluded. A cluster of highly shared sequence variants was judged likely to be a technical artifact of the sequencing pipeline. Some IMGT-functional V segments, including TRBV6-2 and TRBV6-3, could not be told apart with the 87-base-pair reads, so those segments were excluded. A total of 150 or so TCR beta chains were listed by the study as associated with cytomegalovirus. At a false discovery rate of 0.05, a later analysis linked 16,951 TCR beta sequences to specific HLA alleles. The classifier was reported to diagnose cytomegalovirus status with high specificity and sensitivity in both the original and validation cohorts. Compared with equally common non-associated chains, HLA-associated TCR beta chains in a later analysis were more clonally expanded and had lower generation probabilities. The authors suggested that the approach could potentially be generalized to other disease states and immunological phenotypes. For the cohort, immune exposure information was limited to CMV serostatus. An earlier analysis of 587 of the donors showed that most TCR beta V segments appeared in productive rearrangements either about 90% or about 30% of the time, which broadly matched IMGT annotations. This cohort had only TCR beta chains sequenced, and the lack of alpha or paired-chain data limited which features could be detected. According to a later analysis, TCR association rates differed among HLA loci, with DRB1 alleles showing the most associated TCRs and HLA-C alleles showing the fewest. Because counts were too low, about 15 rarely observed V segments, including chromosome 9 orphons, were left out of the earlier analysis of some 640 of the donors. When HLA alleles, especially DR and DQ, strongly co-occurred, attributing TCR associations to individual alleles was difficult.

The receptor library was made with the immunoSEQ multiplex PCR assay. The multiplex PCR relied on a mix of 60 forward primers for TCR Vbeta segments and 13 reverse primers for TCR Jbeta segments. The CDR3 region of rearranged TCR beta genes was amplified from genomic DNA by a multiplex PCR assay. The Illumina HiSeq System was used to sequence the amplified TCR beta libraries as 87-base-pair reads. The paper's processing steps were these. Across the 500 to 850 repertoires, a later analysis counted roughly 77 million unique TCR beta chains, around 11 million of which were shared by at least two donors. Raw reads were error-corrected and collapsed into unique sequences by a nearest-neighbor algorithm in which closely related sequences were merged to remove PCR and sequencing errors. Alignment of CDR3 sequences to IMGT reference sequences was used to assign V, D and J gene segments. Each retained sequence needed at least a six-nucleotide match to both a V gene segment and a J gene segment. A rearrangement was called productive if the CDR3 had no stop codons and remained in frame with V and J, and every other rearrangement was called non-productive. CDR3 was defined by IMGT convention, running from the second conserved V-encoded cysteine to the conserved J-encoded phenylalanine. The earlier analysis of 587 of the donors excluded sequences that lacked an unambiguous match to a single V gene segment. In an earlier analysis of several hundred of the donors, V segments were called functional above 56.7% productive rearrangements and were called segregating when the between-donor standard deviation exceeded 5%. To diagnose cytomegalovirus status from the catalog of TCR beta chain sequences, a statistical classification framework was built. V and J gene assignment, in a later analysis, came from comparing TCR nucleotide sequences with IMGT/GENE-DB human TR gene sequences. A later analysis assigned CDR3 sequences and most-parsimonious VDJ recombination scenarios with the TCRdist pipeline. In a later analysis, each TCR beta chain was defined by its CDR3 amino acid sequence together with its V-gene family, and reads without a unique V-gene family were excluded. As a way to deal with suspected cross-contamination and a sequencing artifact, a later analysis dropped under 600 nucleotide sequences that were highly shared and had low generation probability. In a later analysis, a clonal expansion index for each public chain was calculated from normalized within-repertoire ranks of inferred template counts. Generation probabilities in a later analysis came from a VDJ recombination model fitted to out-of-frame rearrangements, and those results were checked against IGoR. Hypergeometric tests were used in a later analysis to score TCR-TCR, TCR-HLA and TCR-CMV co-occurrence, with a repertoire-size bias correction applied to the TCR pairs. In a later analysis, false discovery rates were estimated by permuting HLA or CMV assignments 20 times. In a later analysis, co-occurring TCRs were grouped using DBSCAN, and TCRdist sequence similarity was added for clustering within HLA-allele-positive subsets. For co-occurrence clustering, repertoires with fewer than 30,000 or more than 120,000 public chains were excluded, along with four or five repertoires with anomalous nucleotide sharing. Drawn from immuneACCESS, this table holds only the in-frame rearrangements with V and J called that TCRdb kept. Clones are partly lost; checked studies trace under half to an unresolved V gene and leave the rest unexplained. The V and J calls and the clone size are those of that table, but D and trimming were determined from the DNA. The sample table shows about 52,000 clones, and approximately 72% are seen once. The ten largest account for around 10% of the sample.

The germline V gene (reference sequence) yields SGHKS for CDR1 and YYEKEE for CDR2. Its CDR3 holds 14 amino acids, cysteine through phenylalanine. CDR3 DNA is the only sequence kept; it has 42 bases, read in frame from the first base. The germline V and J ends show losses of 5 bases and 7 bases respectively, and no gene match explains 6 bases of the junction. The cohort consisted of approximately 690 healthy bone marrow donors. At the time of sampling, every cohort member was nominally healthy, though immune exposures that went unrecorded were likely present. The donor was CMV seronegative and belonged to the group of 350 to 400 seronegative cohort members. Every donor gave a peripheral blood sample, and the peripheral blood mononuclear cells from that sample were used for TCR beta sequencing. The Qiagen DNeasy Blood Extraction Kit was used to extract genomic DNA from the blood cell samples.

This receptor was identified in a woman aged 45-59 years in good health and CMV-seronegative. The chain is made from TRBV5-5 and TRBJ1-5; TRBD1 matches 10 bases in the middle. Sequencing input: PBMCs. The CDR3 reads CASSWTGGTQPQHF. The nucleotides read TGTGCCAGCAGTTGGACAGGGGGAACACAGCCCCAGCATTTT.